Below are 3 T cell receptor beta chains sequenced from a single sample in a study of blood T cells in healthy people across ages (dated by TCRdb to 2015 to 2017). Libraries were constructed by 5' RACE. The second PCR ran for roughly 6 to 11 cycles and used a J-beta primer mix along with a sample-barcoded 5' primer. TCRdb reran the public reads through fastp at Q25 and MiXCR, keeping productive beta chains. Rows merge per CDR3 protein into single entries with the most common DNA and genes. A total of some 1,800,000 distinct CDR3 sequences appear in this sample, about two fifths of them only once. Of the sample, 23% is held by the ten largest clones. Sequencing was done on a sample of blood. These TCRs come from a human donor in good health.

The DNA of the CDR3 is TGTGCCAGCAGCCAAGATTGGGGTGGCCAGCCCCAGCATTTT. Protein: CASSQDWGGQPQHF. This chain links TRBV4-2 with TRBJ1-5; D call uncertain. This CDR3 region has 14 residues. The germline CDR1 and CDR2 sequences are LGHNA and YNFKEQ. V was clipped by 0 bases and J by 7 bases, with 10 bases between them.

The CDR3 loop reads CSATSGGYSYEQYF. The CDR3 nucleotides read TGCAGTGCAACTAGCGGGGGCTACTCTTACGAGCAGTACTTC. The genes are TRBV20-1 and TRBJ2-7; 11 positions agree with TRBD2. With V trimmed by 6 bases and J by 4 bases, 8 bases remained unmatched. CDR3 length equals 14 residues. CDR1 and CDR2 (germline): DFQATT, SNEGSKA (reference sequence).

This clonotype has just a few counts. The J gene is TRBJ2-7, the V gene TRBV7-8; possible D gene TRBD1, 6 bases. V was pared by 0 bases and J by 2 bases, with 11 bases between. The V gene's germline CDR1 is SGHVS and CDR2 FQNEAQ. The CDR3 is 15 residues long. DNA of the CDR3: TGTGCCAGCAGCTTAGCGGGGACAAAAACCTACGAGCAGTACTTC. This translates into CASSLAGTKTYEQYF.